This T cell receptor (beta chain) was identified in a study of CD8+CD57+ T cells in acquired aplastic anemia. Findings of the study overall: Patients and controls shared 25 to 30 CD8+ CDR3 sequences.

The CDR3 is made up of 18 amino acids. Unmatched junction bases numbered 15, after V lost 6 bases and J lost 2 bases. Germline V CDR1 and CDR2: DFQATT, SNEGSKA (reference sequence). This clonotype was seen repeatedly, ten times or more. What it recognizes is unknown. CDR3 and TCR beta VDJ profiling relied on a genomic DNA template. MiXCR, applied by TCRdb to the reads, yields one record per CDR3 protein. The data show some 200,000 distinct CDR3 sequences, over 55% seen once. This sequence was found in a human donor in good health. Sequenced: sorted CD4+, CD8+, or CD8+CD57+ T cells (not recorded which) from PBMCs. The V gene is TRBV20-1, the J gene TRBJ2-3; 12 bases are shared with TRBD2. The CDR3 spells CSAPGETSGGMNTDTQYF. The CDR3 bases are TGCAGTGCGCCCGGGGAGACTAGCGGGGGTATGAACACAGATACGCAGTATTTT.